This TCR beta chain was identified in a study of blood T cell repertoires in COVID-19. Recruitment covered about two dozen US areas and drew participants whose ages spanned roughly 18 to 89 years. The table came from immunoSEQ multiplex PCR; TCRdb's copy has only in-frame clones and leaves some out. Here the sample spans approximately 330,000 clones, around 86% being singletons. V was clipped by 3 bases and J by 6 bases, with 8 bases between them. The CDR3 has 13 amino acids. Sequencing was carried out using PBMCs or T cells enriched from blood (not recorded which). The receptor was derived from a woman aged 35 to 49 with acute COVID-19. The chain links TRBV12-3 or TRBV12-4 to TRBJ2-2; D is perhaps TRBD1 (5 bases). As DNA, the CDR3 is TGTGCCAGCAGTTTCCAGGGTCCCGGGGAGCTGTTTTTT. The encoded protein is CASSFQGPGELFF.